The clone carrying this TCR beta chain was detected only a few times. No antigen is known for it. This sample stems from a study of T cell repertoires in cytomegalovirus infection. Study at large: Public TCR beta signatures marked donors with CMV infection and the matching HLA. Overall study results and limits: Across the ex vivo response, the dominant clonotypes were HLA-C-restricted CMV-specific TCR beta clonotypes.

TCRdb used MiXCR to reprocess the reads, holding one entry per CDR3 protein. This table has 450,000 to 600,000 distinct CDR3 sequences, about 39% appearing once. CDR1 is SGHDT, CDR2 YYEEEE, per germline. Trimming stripped 4 bases from V and 3 bases from J, with 13 bases between. The CDR3 spans 15 residues. This TCR came from a human donor in good health (CMV status not recorded). Some clones in this sample may be carry-over from other donors' samples. The sample consisted of cultured PBMCs, taken from culture after CMV antigen stimulation. The chain employs TRBV5-6 and TRBJ2-2; perhaps TRBD1 as D (5 bases). The CDR3 region has the DNA TGTGCCAGCAGCGCGGACAAACCCGACACCGGGGAGCTGTTTTTT. The encoded protein is CASSADKPDTGELFF.